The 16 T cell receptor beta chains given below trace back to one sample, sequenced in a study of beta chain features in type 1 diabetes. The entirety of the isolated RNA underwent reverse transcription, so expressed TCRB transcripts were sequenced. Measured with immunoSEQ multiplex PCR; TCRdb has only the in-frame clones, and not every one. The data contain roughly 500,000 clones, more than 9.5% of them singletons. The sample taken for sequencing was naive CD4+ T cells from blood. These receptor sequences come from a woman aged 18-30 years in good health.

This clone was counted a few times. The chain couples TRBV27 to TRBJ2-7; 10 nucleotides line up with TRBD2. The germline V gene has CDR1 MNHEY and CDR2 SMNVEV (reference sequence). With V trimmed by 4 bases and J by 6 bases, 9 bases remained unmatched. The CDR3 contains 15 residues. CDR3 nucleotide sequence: TGTGCCAGCAGTTCCCCTAGCGGGGGTCAAGGCGAGCAGTACTTC. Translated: CASSSPSGGQGEQYF.

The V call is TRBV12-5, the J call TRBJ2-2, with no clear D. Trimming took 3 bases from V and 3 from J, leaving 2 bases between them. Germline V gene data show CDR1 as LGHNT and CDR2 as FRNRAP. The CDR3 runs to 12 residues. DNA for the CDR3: TGTGCTAGTGGTTTACACACCGGGGAGCTGTTTTTT. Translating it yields CASGLHTGELFF.

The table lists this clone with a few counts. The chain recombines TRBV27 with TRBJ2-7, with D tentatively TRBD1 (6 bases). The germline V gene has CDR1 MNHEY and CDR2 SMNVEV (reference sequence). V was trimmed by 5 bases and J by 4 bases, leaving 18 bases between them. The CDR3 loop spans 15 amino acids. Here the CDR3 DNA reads TGTGCCAGCAGTCGTCTCCAGGGGCACCTGTACGAGCAGTACGTC. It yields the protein CASSRLQGHLYEQYV.

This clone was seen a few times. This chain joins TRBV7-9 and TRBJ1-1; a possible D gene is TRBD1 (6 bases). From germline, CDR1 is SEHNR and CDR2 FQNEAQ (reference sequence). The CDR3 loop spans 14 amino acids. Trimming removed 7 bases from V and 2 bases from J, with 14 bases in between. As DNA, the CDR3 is TGTGCCAGCACGAAAAGGGGGTCAAACACTGAAGCTTTCTTT. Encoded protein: CASTKRGSNTEAFF.

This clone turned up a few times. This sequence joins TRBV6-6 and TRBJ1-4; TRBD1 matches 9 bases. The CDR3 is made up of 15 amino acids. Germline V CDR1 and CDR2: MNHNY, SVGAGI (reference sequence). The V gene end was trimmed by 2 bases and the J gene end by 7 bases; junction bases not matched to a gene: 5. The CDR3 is CASSYGGTGSEKLFF. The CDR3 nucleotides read TGTGCCAGCAGTTACGGCGGGACAGGGAGTGAAAAACTGTTTTTT.

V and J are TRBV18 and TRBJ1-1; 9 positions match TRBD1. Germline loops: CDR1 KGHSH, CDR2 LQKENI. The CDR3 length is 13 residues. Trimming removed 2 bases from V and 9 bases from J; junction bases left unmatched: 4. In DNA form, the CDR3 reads TGTGCCAGCTCACCAGAGGGACAGGGACAAGCTTTCTTT. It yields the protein CASSPEGQGQAFF. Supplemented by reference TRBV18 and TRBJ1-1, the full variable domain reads NAGVMQNPRHLVRRRGQEARLRCSPMKGHSHVYWYRQLPEEGLKFMVYLQKENIIDESGMPKERFSAEFPKEGPSILRIQQVVRGDSAAYFCASSPEGQGQAFFGQGTRLTVV.

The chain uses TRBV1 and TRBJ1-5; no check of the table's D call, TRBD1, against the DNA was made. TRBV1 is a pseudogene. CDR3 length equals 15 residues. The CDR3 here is CTSSPKGGRNQPQHF. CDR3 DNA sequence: TGCACCAGCAGCCCAAAAGGTGGCAGGAATCAGCCCCAGCATTTT.

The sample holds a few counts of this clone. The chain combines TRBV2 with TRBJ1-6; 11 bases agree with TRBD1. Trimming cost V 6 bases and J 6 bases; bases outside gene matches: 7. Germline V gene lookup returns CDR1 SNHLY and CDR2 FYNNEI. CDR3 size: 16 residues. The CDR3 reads CASRAGQGEGNSPLHF. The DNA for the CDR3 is TGTGCCAGCAGAGCGGGACAGGGGGAGGGTAATTCACCCCTCCACTTT.

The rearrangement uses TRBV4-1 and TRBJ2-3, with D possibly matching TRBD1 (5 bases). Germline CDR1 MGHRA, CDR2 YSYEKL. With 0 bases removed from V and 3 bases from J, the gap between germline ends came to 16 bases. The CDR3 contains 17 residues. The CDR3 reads CASSQDRTSTGTDTQYF. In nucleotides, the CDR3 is TGCGCCAGCAGCCAAGATAGGACATCGACTGGGACAGATACGCAGTATTTT.

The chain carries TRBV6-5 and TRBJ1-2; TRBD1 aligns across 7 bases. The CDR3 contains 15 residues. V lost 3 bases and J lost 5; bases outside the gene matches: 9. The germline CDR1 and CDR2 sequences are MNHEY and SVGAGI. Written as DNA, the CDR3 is TGTGCCAGCAGTTATCGACAGGGTGGTGGGTATGGCTACACCTTC. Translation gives CASSYRQGGGYGYTF.

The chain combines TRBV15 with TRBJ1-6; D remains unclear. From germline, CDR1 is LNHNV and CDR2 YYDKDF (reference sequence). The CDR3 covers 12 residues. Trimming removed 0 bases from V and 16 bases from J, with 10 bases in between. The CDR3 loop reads CATSRDTARLHF. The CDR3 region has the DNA TGTGCCACCAGCAGAGATACTGCCAGACTCCACTTT.

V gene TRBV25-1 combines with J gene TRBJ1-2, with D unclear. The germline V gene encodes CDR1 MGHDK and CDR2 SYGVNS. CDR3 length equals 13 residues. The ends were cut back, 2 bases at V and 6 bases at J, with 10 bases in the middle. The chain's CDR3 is CASSETVVHGYTF. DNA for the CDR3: TGTGCCAGCAGTGAAACCGTCGTCCATGGCTACACCTTC.

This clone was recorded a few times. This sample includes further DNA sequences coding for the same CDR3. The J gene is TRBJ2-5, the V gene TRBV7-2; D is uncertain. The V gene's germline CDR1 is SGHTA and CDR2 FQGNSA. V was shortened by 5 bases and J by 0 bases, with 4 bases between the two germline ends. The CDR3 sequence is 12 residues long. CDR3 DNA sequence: TGTGCCAGCAGCAGGTACCAAGAGACCCAGTACTTC. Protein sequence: CASSRYQETQYF.

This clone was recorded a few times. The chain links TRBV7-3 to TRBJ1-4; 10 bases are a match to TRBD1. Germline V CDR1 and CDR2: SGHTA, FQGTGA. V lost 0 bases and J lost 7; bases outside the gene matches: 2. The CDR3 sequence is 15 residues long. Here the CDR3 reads CASSLTGQGPEKLFF. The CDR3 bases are TGTGCCAGCAGCTTAACGGGACAGGGGCCTGAAAAACTGTTTTTT.

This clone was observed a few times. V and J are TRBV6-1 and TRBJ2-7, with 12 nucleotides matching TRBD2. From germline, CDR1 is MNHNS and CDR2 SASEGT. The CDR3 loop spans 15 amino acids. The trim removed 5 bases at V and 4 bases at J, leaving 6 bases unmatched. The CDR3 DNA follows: TGTGCCAGCAGTCCAGGACTAGCGGGAAGGTACGAGCAGTACTTC. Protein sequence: CASSPGLAGRYEQYF.

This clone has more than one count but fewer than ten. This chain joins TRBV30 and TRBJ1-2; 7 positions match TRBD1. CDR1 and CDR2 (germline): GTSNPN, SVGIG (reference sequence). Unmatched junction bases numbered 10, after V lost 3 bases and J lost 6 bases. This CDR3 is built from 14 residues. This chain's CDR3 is CAWRSTTGVHGYTF. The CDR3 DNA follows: TGTGCCTGGAGATCGACTACAGGGGTACATGGCTACACCTTC.